The text below deals with one TCR beta chain. Its antigen is unidentified. Reverse transcription of extracted RNA yielded cDNA, which provided the sequencing template. Produced via immunoSEQ multiplex PCR; TCRdb's table is partial and in-frame only. The data contain about 120,000 clones, roughly two fifths of them singletons. The investigators collected lesional scalp punch biopsies and peripheral blood from alopecia areata patients. This sample was included in a study of CD8+ T cells in alopecia areata. Study-level points and caveats: Relative to normal scalp, lesional scalp, especially alopecia totalis/universalis, showed higher clonality.

Trimming stripped 7 bases from V and 3 bases from J, with 16 bases between. CDR1 is MGHDK, CDR2 SYGVNS, per germline. This CDR3 is 14 amino acids long. The rearrangement links TRBV25-1 to TRBJ2-7, with D tentatively TRBD1 (5 bases). Sample: CD4+ T cells sorted from blood. The TCR originated in a human donor with alopecia areata. The CDR3 coding sequence is TGTGCCAGCAACGCTCAGGGTATGGGCTACGAGCAGTACTTC. Translation gives CASNAQGMGYEQYF.